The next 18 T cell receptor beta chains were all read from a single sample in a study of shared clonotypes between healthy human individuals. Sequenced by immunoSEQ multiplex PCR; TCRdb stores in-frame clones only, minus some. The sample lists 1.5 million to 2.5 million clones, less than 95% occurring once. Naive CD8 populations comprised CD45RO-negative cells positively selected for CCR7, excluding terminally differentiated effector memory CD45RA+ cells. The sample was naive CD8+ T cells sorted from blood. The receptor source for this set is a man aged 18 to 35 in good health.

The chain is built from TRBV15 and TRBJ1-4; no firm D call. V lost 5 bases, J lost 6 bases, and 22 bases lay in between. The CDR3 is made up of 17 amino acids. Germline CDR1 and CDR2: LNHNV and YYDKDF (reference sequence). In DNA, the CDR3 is TGTGCCACCAGCGGGCCTTCTTCAGAGGGAGTCGATGAAAAACTGTTTTTT. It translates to CATSGPSSEGVDEKLFF.

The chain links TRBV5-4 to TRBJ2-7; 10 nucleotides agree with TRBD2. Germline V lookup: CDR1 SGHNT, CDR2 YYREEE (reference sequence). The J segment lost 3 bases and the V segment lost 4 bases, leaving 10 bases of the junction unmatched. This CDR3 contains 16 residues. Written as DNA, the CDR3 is TGTGCCAGCAGCGTACACGGACTAGCGGCTGGCTACGAGCAGTACTTC. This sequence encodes CASSVHGLAAGYEQYF.

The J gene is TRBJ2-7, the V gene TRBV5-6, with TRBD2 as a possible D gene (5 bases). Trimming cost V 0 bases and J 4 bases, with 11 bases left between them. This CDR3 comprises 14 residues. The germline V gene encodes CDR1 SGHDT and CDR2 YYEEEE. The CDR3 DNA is TGTGCCAGCAGCTTGGCCGGGGATTTTTACGAGCAGTACTTC. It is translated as CASSLAGDFYEQYF.

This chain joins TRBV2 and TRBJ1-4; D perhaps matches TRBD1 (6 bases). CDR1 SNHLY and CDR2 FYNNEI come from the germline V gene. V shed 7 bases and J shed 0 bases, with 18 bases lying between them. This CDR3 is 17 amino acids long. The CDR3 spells CASTRGGGPATNEKLFF. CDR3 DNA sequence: TGTGCCAGCACCCGGGGGGGCGGACCTGCAACTAATGAAAAACTGTTTTTT.

CDR3 in amino acids: CAWGVPPGLSSYEQYF. CDR3 nucleotide sequence: TGTGCCTGGGGGGTCCCCCCGGGATTAAGCTCCTACGAGCAGTACTTC. The genes are TRBV30 and TRBJ2-7, with D perhaps TRBD2 (5 bases). Germline assignment: CDR1 GTSNPN and CDR2 SVGIG (reference sequence). Trimming took off 5 bases at V and 0 bases at J, with 20 bases between the two ends. This CDR3 has 16 amino acids.

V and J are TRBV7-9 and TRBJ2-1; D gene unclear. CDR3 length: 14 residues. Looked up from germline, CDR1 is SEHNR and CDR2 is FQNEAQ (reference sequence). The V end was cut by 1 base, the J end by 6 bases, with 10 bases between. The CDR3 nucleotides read TGTGCCAGCAGCTTAGTGGCCCCGGGCAATGAGCAGTTCTTC. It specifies CASSLVAPGNEQFF.

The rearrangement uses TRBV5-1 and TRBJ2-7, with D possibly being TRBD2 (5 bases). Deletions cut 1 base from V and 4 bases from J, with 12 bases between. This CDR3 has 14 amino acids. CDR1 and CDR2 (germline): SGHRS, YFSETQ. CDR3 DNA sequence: TGCGCCAGCAGCTTGTGGCCTGGGGAGTACGAGCAGTACTTC. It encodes CASSLWPGEYEQYF.

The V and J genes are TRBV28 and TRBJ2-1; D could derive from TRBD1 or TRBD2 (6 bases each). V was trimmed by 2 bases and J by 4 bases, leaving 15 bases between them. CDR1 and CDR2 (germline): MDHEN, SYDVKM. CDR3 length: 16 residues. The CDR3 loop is CASSLRGPGKYNEQFF. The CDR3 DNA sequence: TGTGCCAGCAGTTTACGGGGGCCGGGAAAGTACAATGAGCAGTTCTTC. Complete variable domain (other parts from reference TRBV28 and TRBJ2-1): DVKVTQSSRYLVKRTGEKVFLECVQDMDHENMFWYRQDPGLGLRLIYFSYDVKMKEKGDIPEGYSVSREKKERFSLILESASTNQTSMYLCASSLRGPGKYNEQFFGPGTRLTVL.

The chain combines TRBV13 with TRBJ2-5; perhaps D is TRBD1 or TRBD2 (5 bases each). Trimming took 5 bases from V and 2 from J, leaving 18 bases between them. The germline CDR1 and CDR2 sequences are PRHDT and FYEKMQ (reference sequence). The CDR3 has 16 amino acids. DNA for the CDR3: TGTGCCAGCAGCCCTTGGGGGACGGCCGCACAAGAGACCCAGTACTTC. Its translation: CASSPWGTAAQETQYF.

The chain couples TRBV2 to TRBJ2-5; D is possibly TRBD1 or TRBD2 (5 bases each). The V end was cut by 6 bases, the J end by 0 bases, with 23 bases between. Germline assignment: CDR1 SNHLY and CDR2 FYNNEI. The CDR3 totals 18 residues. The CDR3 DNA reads TGTGCCAGCAGGTGGCCTCGGCATAGTGGGGGTAACCAAGAGACCCAGTACTTC. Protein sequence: CASRWPRHSGGNQETQYF.

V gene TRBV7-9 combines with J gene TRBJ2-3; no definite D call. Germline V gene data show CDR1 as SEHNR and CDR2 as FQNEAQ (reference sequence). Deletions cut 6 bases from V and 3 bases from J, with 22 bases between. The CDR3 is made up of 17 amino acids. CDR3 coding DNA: TGTGCCAGCAGTGGAGTTTTGAGGTCCAGAGAGACAGATACGCAGTATTTT. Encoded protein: CASSGVLRSRETDTQYF.

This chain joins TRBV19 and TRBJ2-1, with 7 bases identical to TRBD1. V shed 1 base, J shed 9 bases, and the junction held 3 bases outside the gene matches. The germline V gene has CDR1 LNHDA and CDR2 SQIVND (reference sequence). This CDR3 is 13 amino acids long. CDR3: CASSIGTGGEQFF. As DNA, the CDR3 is TGTGCCAGTAGTATAGGGACAGGTGGTGAGCAGTTCTTC.

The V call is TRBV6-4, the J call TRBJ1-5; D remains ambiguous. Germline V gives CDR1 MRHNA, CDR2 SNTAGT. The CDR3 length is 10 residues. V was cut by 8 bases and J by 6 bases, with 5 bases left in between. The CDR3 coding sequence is TGTGCCAGCGGTGGTCAGCCCCAGCATTTT. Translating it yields CASGGQPQHF.

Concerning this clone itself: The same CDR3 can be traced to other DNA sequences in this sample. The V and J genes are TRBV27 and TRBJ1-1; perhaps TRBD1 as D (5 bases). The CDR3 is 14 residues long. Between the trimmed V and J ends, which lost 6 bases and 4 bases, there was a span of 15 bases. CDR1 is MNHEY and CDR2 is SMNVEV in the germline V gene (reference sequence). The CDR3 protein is CASSNTGGGTEAFF. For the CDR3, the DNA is TGTGCCAGCAGCAATACGGGGGGGGGCACTGAAGCTTTCTTT.

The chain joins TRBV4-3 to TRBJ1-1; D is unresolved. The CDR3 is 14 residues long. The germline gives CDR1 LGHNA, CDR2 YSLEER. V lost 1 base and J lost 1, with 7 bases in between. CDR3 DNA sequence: TGCGCCAGCAGCCAAGCTCAAAAGAACACTGAAGCTTTCTTT. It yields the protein CASSQAQKNTEAFF.

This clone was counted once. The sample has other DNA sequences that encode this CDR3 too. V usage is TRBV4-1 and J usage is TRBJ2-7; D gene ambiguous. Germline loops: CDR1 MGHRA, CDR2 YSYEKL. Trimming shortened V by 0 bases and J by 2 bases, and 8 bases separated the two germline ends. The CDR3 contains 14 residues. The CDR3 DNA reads TGCGCCAGCAGCCAAGATTTGGGGACCTACGAGCAGTACTTC. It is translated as CASSQDLGTYEQYF.

The CDR3 DNA reads TGTGCCAGCAGCTTAGAAGGGGGGCAGTATTCAAACACCATATATTTT. This encodes CASSLEGGQYSNTIYF. V usage is TRBV13 and J usage is TRBJ1-3, with D maybe TRBD1 (6 bases). Germline values: CDR1 PRHDT, CDR2 FYEKMQ (reference sequence). The CDR3 has 16 residues. Trimming removed 1 base at V and 6 bases at J, with 16 bases between.

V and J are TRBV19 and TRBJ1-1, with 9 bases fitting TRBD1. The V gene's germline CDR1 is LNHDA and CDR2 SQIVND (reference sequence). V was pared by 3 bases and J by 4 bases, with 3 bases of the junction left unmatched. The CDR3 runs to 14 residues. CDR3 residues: CASSITGGRTEAFF. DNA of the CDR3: TGTGCCAGTAGTATTACAGGGGGCCGCACTGAAGCTTTCTTT.